This T cell receptor (beta chain) stems from a study of OX40 agonist ivuxolimab in advanced cancers. Only a few counts were recorded for this clone. CDR3 size: 15 residues. Trimming took off 4 bases at V and 0 bases at J, with 10 bases between the two ends. The germline V gene has CDR1 LGHNA and CDR2 YNFKEQ. Patients had blood sampled at baseline and again on cycle 4 day 1 and cycle 7 day 1. TCRdb keeps only in-frame clones here, not all; method: immunoSEQ multiplex PCR. The sample yields about 100,000 clones, 91% seen once. The material was CD4+ or CD8+ T cells sorted from blood, obtained in a trial of the OX40 agonist ivuxolimab. The J gene is TRBJ1-5, the V gene TRBV4-2; D gene unclear. This TCR was recovered from an adult with an advanced solid tumor such as melanoma, head and neck, liver or kidney cancer. In DNA form, the CDR3 reads TGTGCCAGCAGCCCAAGACACTATAGCAATCAGCCCCAGCATTTT. Protein: CASSPRHYSNQPQHF.